What follows is one TCR beta chain and its context. Its target antigen remains unknown. Base qualities were left out, and no much larger clone turns up one base away. The data derive from a study of blood T cell repertoires in COVID-19 (dated by TCRdb to the early 2020s). At the level of the whole study: Samples covering the acute and convalescent phases of COVID-19 were provided by collaborators in the United States, Italy and Spain. The prospective study material was composed of cDNA or gDNA derived from T cells, B-cell-depleted T cells, or PBMCs. The dataset comprised deeply sampled blood TCRbeta repertoires from subjects exposed to, actively infected with, or recovered from COVID-19. A freely available public database, intended as a resource for researchers studying the immune response to SARS-CoV-2, is where the repertoires were released. The samples were drawn from the first 160 participants of the ongoing ImmuneRACE study and from some 1,300 subjects provided by 6 global collaborators. Nearly every sample came with metadata listing a de-identified subject ID, COVID-19 status, age in years and sex. Where available, HLA class I and class II types were taken from metadata supplied by the sample provider and were not determined by assay-based typing. Summary of the overall study and its limitations: How much clinical and demographic metadata was included differed by source and by participant, and the metadata was provided uncurated.

Trimming leaves V shorter by 3 bases and J shorter by 3 bases, with the junction holding 4 bases beyond the gene matches. The germline V gene (reference sequence) yields MNHEY for CDR1 and SMNVEV for CDR2. The CDR3, from cysteine to phenylalanine, totals 15 residues. The sequence is cut down to CDR3 DNA, 45 bases in frame from base 1. The immunoSEQ Assay, a bias-controlled multiplex PCR, was used to amplify TCRbeta CDR3 regions from genomic DNA. The source study handled its data this way. Within the assay, amplification of reference gene primers was used to estimate how many nucleated cells each sample contained. To quantify the absolute abundance of each unique TCRbeta CDR3 rearrangement, sequence reads were collapsed and filtered. Productive Simpson clonality was computed per sample as the square root of Simpson's diversity index over productive rearrangements. The source is immuneACCESS, and TCRdb retained only in-frame sequences with V and J called. Part of the clones is not carried over; for the studies checked, unresolved V genes explain less than half of this, and the remainder is unexplained. V, J and clone size were drawn from that table, and D and trimming were deduced from the DNA. The sample table shows under 250,000 clones, and roughly 80% are seen once. Around 3.5% of the sample goes to the ten largest clones.

Collaborating institutions collected whole blood in K2EDTA tubes following their own protocols. For TCRbeta analysis, collaborator samples were shipped as frozen whole blood, as isolated PBMCs, or as DNA extracted from either sample type. Sequencing was done on a sample of peripheral blood. Recombination joined TRBV27 with TRBJ2-1; TRBD1 fits 8 bases in the junction. This TCR derives from a woman younger than 35 with acute or convalescent COVID-19. The CDR3 region reads CASSLGQVNYNEQFF. The nucleotide sequence is TGTGCCAGCAGTTTGGGACAGGTAAACTACAATGAGCAGTTCTTC.